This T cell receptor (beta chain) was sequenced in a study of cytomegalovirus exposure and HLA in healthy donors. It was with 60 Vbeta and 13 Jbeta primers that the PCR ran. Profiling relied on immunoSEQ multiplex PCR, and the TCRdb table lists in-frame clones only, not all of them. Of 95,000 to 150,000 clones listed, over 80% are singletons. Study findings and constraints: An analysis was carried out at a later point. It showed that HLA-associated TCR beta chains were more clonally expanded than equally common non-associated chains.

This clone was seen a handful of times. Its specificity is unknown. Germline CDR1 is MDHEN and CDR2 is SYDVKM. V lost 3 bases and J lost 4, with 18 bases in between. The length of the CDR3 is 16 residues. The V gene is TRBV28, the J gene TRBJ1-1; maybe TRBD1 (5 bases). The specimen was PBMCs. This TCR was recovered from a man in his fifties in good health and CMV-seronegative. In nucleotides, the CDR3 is TGTGCCAGCAGTTTGATCGGCCGTCTGGGGGGCACTGAAGCTTTCTTT. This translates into CASSLIGRLGGTEAFF.